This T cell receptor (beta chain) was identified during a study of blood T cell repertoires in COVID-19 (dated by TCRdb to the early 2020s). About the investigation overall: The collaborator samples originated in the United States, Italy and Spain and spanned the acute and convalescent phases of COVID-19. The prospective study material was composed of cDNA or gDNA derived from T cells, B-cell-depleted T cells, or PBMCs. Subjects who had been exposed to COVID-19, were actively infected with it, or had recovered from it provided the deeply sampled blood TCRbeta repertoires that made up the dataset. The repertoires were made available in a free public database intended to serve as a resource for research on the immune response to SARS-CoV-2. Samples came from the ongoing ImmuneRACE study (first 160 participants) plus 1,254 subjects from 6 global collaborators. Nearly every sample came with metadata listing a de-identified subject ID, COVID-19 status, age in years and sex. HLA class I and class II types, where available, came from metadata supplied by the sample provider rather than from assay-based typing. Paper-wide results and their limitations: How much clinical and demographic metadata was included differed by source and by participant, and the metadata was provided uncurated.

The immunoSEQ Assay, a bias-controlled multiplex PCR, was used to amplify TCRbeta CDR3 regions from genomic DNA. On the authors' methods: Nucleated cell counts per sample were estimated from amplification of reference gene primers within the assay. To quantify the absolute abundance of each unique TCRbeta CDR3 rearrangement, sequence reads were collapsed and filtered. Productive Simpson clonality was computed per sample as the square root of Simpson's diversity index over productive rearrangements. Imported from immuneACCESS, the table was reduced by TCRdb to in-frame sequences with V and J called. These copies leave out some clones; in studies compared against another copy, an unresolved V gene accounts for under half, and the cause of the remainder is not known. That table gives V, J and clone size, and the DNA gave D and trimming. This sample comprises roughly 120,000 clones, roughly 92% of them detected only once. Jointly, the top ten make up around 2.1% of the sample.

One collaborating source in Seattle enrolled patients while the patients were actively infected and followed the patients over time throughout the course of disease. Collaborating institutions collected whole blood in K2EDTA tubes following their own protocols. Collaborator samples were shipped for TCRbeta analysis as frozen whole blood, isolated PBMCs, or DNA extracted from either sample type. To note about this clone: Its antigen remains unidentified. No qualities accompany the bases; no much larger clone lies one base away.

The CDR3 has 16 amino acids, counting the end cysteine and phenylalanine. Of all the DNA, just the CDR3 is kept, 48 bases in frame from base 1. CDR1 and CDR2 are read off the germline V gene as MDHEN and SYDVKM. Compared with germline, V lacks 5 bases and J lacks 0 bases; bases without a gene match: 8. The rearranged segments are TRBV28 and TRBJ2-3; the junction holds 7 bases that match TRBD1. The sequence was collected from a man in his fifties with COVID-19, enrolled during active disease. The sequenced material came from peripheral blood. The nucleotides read TGTGCCAGCAGTCCCACCTCAGGGGGAAGCACAGATACGCAGTATTTT. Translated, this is CASSPTSGGSTDTQYF.